The 10 T cell receptor beta chains below were found in one sample sequenced in a study of blood T cell repertoires in COVID-19. The table came from immunoSEQ multiplex PCR; TCRdb's copy has only in-frame clones and leaves some out. The top ten hold under 30% of the sample, which has about 200,000 clones, roughly nine tenths seen once. The material sequenced was PBMCs or T cells enriched from blood (not recorded which). The receptor source for this set is a woman in her forties in a cohort exposed to, infected with or recovered from COVID-19 (not recorded which).

The V gene is TRBV24-1, the J gene TRBJ1-2, with D tentatively TRBD1 (5 bases). The V end lost 3 bases, the J end lost 4 bases, and 14 bases lay between the germline ends. CDR1 is KGHDR and CDR2 is SFDVKD in the germline V gene. This CDR3 spans 15 amino acids. The CDR3 protein is CATSDGDWNFYGYTF. CDR3 nucleotides: TGTGCCACCAGTGATGGGGACTGGAACTTCTATGGCTACACCTTC.

In DNA form, the CDR3 reads TGCGCCAGCAGCTTGGGACTAGCCACATACGAGCAGTACTTC. The encoded protein is CASSLGLATYEQYF. The chain employs TRBV5-1 and TRBJ2-7; 7 nucleotides align to TRBD2. The CDR3 covers 14 residues. V shed 0 bases, J shed 4 bases, and the junction held 4 bases outside the gene matches. Germline V gene data show CDR1 as SGHRS and CDR2 as YFSETQ.

The chain couples TRBV5-4 to TRBJ1-5; no reliable D call. The V gene lost 2 bases and the J gene lost 2 bases, with 11 bases spanning the gap. Germline-derived CDR1 and CDR2 are SGHNT and YYREEE (reference sequence). The CDR3 has 15 residues. CDR3 residues: CASSLIGEGNQPQHF. The CDR3 nucleotides are TGTGCCAGCAGCTTAATCGGGGAGGGCAATCAGCCCCAGCATTTT.

The rearrangement joins TRBV19 to TRBJ1-1, with TRBD1 identical over 7 bases. J was trimmed by 4 bases and V by 6 bases; bases with no gene match: 8. This CDR3 has 14 amino acids. Germline lookup yields CDR1 LNHDA and CDR2 SQIVND (reference sequence). The CDR3 loop is CASRTDREVTEAFF. Here the CDR3 DNA reads TGTGCCAGTAGGACAGACAGGGAGGTCACTGAAGCTTTCTTT.

The rearrangement links TRBV19 to TRBJ2-5, with TRBD1 identical over 7 bases. The CDR3 contains 13 residues. Trimming cost V 5 bases and J 5 bases; bases outside gene matches: 5. Germline V CDR1 and CDR2: LNHDA, SQIVND (reference sequence). The DNA of the CDR3 is TGTGCCAGTAGTGTGACAGGGCGGGAGACCCAGTACTTC. Amino acids: CASSVTGRETQYF. The variable domain in full, completed from reference TRBV19 and TRBJ2-5, reads DGGITQSPKYLFRKEGQNVTLSCEQNLNHDAMYWYRQDPGQGLRLIYYSQIVNDFQKGDIAEGYSVSREKKESFPLTVTSAQKNPTAFYLCASSVTGRETQYFGPGTRLLVL.

V gene TRBV10-1 combines with J gene TRBJ2-3, with D unresolved. Trimming took off 0 bases at V and 0 bases at J, with 7 bases between the two ends. CDR1 and CDR2 from the germline V gene are WNHNN and SYGVQD (reference sequence). There are 15 residues in the CDR3. The CDR3 sequence: CASSESLGSTDTQYF. In DNA form, the CDR3 reads TGCGCCAGCAGTGAGTCGTTGGGCAGCACAGATACGCAGTATTTT.

The chain joins TRBV3-1 (or the pseudogene TRBV3-2) to TRBJ2-1, with 9 bases lining up with TRBD2. The CDR3 is 15 amino acids. CDR1 and CDR2 (germline): LGHDT, YNNKEL (reference sequence). V gave up 0 bases and J gave up 5 bases; unmatched junction bases: 2. CDR3 sequence reads: CASSQETSGHNEQFF. The CDR3 DNA reads as TGTGCCAGCAGCCAAGAAACTAGCGGGCACAATGAGCAGTTCTTC.

This clone was detected a few times. The rearrangement joins TRBV24-1 to TRBJ1-2; D is unclear. Trimming removed 2 bases at V and 3 bases at J, with 3 bases between. The length of the CDR3 is 12 residues. CDR1 KGHDR and CDR2 SFDVKD come from the germline V gene. CDR3 sequence (DNA): TGTGCCACCAGTGATTCCTACTATGGCTACACCTTC. Its protein is CATSDSYYGYTF.

This CDR3 reads CATSRKQGANYGYTF. The CDR3 nucleotides read TGTGCCACCAGCCGCAAACAGGGGGCTAACTATGGCTACACCTTC. This chain connects TRBV15 to TRBJ1-2; 8 bases line up with TRBD1. The CDR3 is made up of 15 amino acids. The V and J ends lost 5 bases and 0 bases, in that order; junction bases with no gene match: 5. The germline CDR1 and CDR2 sequences are LNHNV and YYDKDF (reference sequence).

The chain carries TRBV6-2 or TRBV6-3 and TRBJ1-2; TRBD1 agrees at 7 bases. CDR1 MNHEY and CDR2 SVGEGT come from the germline V gene. CDR3 size: 14 residues. Losses at the gene ends were 5 bases for V and 7 bases for J; bases not matched to a gene: 10. Written as DNA, the CDR3 is TGTGCCAGCAGTCCGGCTGACAGGGTTGGTGGCTACACCTTC. Its protein product is CASSPADRVGGYTF.